What follows describes a single T cell receptor beta chain. Single viable CD3+CD4+CD8-CD45RO+ cells were sorted as the memory CD4+ T cells. Sequenced by immunoSEQ multiplex PCR; TCRdb stores in-frame clones only, minus some. This table has just under 95,000 clones, about 80% appearing once. Germline V gene sequence: CDR1 SQVTM, CDR2 ANQGSEA. The CDR3 spans 12 residues. This entry belongs to a study of memory CD4+ T cells and cytomegalovirus serostatus. The TCR comes from an adult in good health and CMV-seropositive. The rearrangement joins TRBV29-1 to TRBJ2-5, with a possible D match to TRBD1 (6 bases). Gene TRBJ2-7 matches the end of the DNA better, so the J call may be wrong. Sequencing was done on a sample of memory CD4+ T cells from blood. CDR3 coding DNA: TGCAGCGTTTCAAGGGGGACGTACGAGCAGTACTTC. Its protein product is CSVSRGTYEQYF.